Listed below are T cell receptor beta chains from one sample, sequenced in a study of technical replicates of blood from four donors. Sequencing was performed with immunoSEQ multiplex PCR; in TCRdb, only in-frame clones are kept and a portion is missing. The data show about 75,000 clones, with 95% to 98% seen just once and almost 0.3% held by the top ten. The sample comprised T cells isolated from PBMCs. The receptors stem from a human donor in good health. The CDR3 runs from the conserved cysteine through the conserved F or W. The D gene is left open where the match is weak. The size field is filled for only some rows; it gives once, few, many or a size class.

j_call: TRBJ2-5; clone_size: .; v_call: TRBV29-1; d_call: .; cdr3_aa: CSVEDRGHFSETQYF; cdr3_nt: TGCAGCGTTGAAGATCGGGGACATTTCTCAGAGACCCAGTACTTC
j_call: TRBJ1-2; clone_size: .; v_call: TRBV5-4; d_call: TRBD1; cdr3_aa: CASSLGQGLGYTF; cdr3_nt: TGTGCCAGCAGCTTGGGACAGGGCCTCGGTTACACCTTC
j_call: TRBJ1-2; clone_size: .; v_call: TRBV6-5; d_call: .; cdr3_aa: CASSRSTETNYGYTF; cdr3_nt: TGTGCCAGCAGCCGTTCCACAGAGACTAACTATGGCTACACCTTC
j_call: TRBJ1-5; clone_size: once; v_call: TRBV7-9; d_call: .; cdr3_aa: CASSLDWGGPQHF; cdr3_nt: TGTGCCAGCAGCCTGGACTGGGGTGGGCCCCAGCATTTT
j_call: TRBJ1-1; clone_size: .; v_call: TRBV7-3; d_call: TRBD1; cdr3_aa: CASSLAGGMNTEAFF; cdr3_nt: TGTGCCAGCAGCTTGGCAGGGGGGATGAACACTGAAGCTTTCTTT
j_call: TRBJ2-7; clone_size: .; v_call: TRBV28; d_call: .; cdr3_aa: CASSEPGRGSYEQYF; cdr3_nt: TGTGCCAGCTCGGAACCCGGGAGAGGAAGTTACGAGCAGTACTTC
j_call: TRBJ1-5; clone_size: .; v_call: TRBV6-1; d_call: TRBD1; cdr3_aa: CASKETGTNQPQHF; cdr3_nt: TGTGCCAGCAAGGAGACAGGGACAAATCAGCCCCAGCATTTT
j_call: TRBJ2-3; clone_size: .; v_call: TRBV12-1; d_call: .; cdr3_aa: CASSFGRAGVGTDTQYF; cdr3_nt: TGTGCCAGCAGCTTTGGACGAGCGGGAGTGGGCACAGATACGCAGTATTTT
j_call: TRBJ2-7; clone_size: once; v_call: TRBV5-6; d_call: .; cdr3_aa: CASSFWSSYEQYF; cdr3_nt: TGTGCCAGCAGCTTTTGGAGCTCCTACGAGCAGTACTTC
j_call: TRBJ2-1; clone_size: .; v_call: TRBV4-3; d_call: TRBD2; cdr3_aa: CASSQEKTSQTYNEQFF; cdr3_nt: TGCGCCAGCAGCCAAGAGAAGACTAGCCAGACTTACAATGAGCAGTTCTTC
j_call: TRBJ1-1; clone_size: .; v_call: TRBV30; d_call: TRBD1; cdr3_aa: CAWGRGTLTEAFF; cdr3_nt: TGTGCCTGGGGCAGGGGGACCCTTACCGAAGCTTTCTTT
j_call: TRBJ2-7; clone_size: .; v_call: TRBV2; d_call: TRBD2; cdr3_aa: CASSDTGGPNEQYF; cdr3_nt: TGTGCCAGCAGTGATACGGGAGGGCCCAACGAGCAGTACTTC
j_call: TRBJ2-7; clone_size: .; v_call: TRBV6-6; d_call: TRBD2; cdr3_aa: CATVTSGIFEQYF; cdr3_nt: TGTGCCACAGTCACTAGCGGGATTTTCGAGCAGTACTTC
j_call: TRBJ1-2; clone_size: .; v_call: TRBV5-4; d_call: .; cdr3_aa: CASSLQGGYTF; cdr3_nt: TGTGCCAGCAGCCTCCAGGGTGGCTACACCTTC
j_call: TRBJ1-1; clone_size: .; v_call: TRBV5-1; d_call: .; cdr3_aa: CASSPATGQRNTEAFF; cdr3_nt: TGCGCCAGCAGCCCGGCTACCGGACAGAGGAACACTGAAGCTTTCTTT
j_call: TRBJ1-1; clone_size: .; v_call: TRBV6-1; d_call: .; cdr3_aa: CASSDGWGSTEAFF; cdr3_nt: TGTGCCAGCAGTGATGGTTGGGGCAGCACTGAAGCTTTCTTT
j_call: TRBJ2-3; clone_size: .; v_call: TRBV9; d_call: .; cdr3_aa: CASSVASSDTQYF; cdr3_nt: TGTGCCAGCAGCGTAGCTAGTTCAGATACGCAGTATTTT
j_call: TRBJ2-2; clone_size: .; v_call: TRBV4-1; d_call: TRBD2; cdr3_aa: CASSQLDAGDPQHVELFF; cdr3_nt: TGCGCCAGCAGCCAACTAGATGCGGGAGATCCTCAGCATGTGGAGCTGTTTTTT
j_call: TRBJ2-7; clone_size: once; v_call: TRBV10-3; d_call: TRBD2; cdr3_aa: CAISVAGGSPYEQYF; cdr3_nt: TGTGCCATCAGCGTAGCGGGAGGTTCCCCCTACGAGCAGTACTTC
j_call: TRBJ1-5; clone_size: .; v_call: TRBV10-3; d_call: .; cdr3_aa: CAINPEGGGDQPQHF; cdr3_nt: TGTGCCATAAACCCTGAGGGAGGAGGGGATCAGCCCCAGCATTTT
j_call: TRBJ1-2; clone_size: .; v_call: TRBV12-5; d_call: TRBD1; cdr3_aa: CASGLVEGKGAQGYTF; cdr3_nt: TGTGCTAGTGGTTTGGTAGAGGGGAAGGGGGCGCAAGGCTACACCTTC
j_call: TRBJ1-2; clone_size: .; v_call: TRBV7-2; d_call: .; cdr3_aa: CASSPYRAEYGYTF; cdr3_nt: TGTGCCAGCAGCCCTTACAGGGCCGAGTATGGCTACACCTTC
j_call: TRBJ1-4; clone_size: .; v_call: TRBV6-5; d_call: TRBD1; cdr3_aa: CASSTRTGRNEKLFF; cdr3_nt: TGTGCCAGCAGTACCAGGACAGGGCGAAATGAAAAACTGTTTTTT
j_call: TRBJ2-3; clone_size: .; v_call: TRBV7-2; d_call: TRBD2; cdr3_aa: CASSPRLAGTDTQYF; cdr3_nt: TGTGCCAGCAGCCCCCGACTAGCGGGGACAGATACGCAGTATTTT
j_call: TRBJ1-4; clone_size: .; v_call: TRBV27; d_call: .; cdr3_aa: CASSFYGRIDEKLFF; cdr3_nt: TGTGCCAGCAGTTTCTATGGCAGGATTGATGAAAAACTGTTTTTT
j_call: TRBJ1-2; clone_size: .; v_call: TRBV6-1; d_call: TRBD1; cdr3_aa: CASKYRDRGYGYTF; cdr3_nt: TGTGCCAGCAAATACAGGGACAGAGGGTATGGCTACACCTTC
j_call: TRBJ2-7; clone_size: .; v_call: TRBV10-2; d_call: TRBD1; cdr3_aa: CASGSRDRGLEQYF; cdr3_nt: TGCGCCAGCGGATCCCGGGACAGAGGCCTCGAGCAGTACTTC
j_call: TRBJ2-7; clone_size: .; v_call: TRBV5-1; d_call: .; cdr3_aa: CASREQGRYEQYF; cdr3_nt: TGCGCCAGCAGGGAACAGGGGAGGTACGAGCAGTACTTC
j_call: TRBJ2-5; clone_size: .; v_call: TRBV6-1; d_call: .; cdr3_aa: CASSGLVAIETQYF; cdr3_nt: TGTGCCAGCAGTGGACTAGTCGCTATTGAGACCCAGTACTTC
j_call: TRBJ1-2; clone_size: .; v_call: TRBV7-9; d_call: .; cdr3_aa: CASSSPGGSYGYTF; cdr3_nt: TGTGCCAGCAGCTCGCCGGGGGGGTCCTATGGCTACACCTTC
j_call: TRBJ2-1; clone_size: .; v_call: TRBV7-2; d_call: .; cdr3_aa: CASSLASGGYNEQFF; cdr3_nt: TGTGCCAGCAGCTTAGCTAGCGGAGGGTACAATGAGCAGTTCTTC
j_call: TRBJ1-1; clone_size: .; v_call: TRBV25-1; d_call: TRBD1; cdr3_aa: CASSPLGEQGVDGAFF; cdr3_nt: TGTGCCAGCAGTCCCCTCGGGGAACAGGGGGTTGACGGAGCTTTCTTT
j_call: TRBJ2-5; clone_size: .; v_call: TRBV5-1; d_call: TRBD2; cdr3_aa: CASSLAGGVQETQYF; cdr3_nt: TGCGCCAGCAGCCTAGCGGGAGGGGTCCAAGAGACCCAGTACTTC
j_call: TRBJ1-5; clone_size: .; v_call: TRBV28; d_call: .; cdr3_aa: CASSPFPGLTAQPQHF; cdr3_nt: TGTGCCAGCAGTCCCTTCCCGGGACTCACGGCACAGCCCCAGCATTTT
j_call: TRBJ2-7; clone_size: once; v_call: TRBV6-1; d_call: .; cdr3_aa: CASTRPLSYEQYF; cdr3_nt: TGTGCCAGCACCAGGCCTCTATCTTACGAGCAGTACTTC
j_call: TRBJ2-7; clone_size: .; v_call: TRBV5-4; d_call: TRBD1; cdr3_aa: CASSLRTGVYEQYF; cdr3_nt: TGTGCCAGCAGCTTGAGGACAGGGGTATACGAGCAGTACTTC
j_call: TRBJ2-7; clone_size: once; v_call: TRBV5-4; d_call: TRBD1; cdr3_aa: CASSDRDRVEQYF; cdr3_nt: TGTGCCAGCAGCGACCGGGACAGGGTCGAGCAGTACTTC
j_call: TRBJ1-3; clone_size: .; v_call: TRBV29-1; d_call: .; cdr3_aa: CSVVLNRGNTIYF; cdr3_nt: TGCAGCGTTGTTTTAAATCGGGGAAACACCATATATTTT
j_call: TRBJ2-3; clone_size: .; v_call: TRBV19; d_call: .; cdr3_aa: CASSIVVARTFTDTQYF; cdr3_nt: TGTGCCAGTAGTATTGTGGTAGCGCGAACGTTCACAGATACGCAGTATTTT
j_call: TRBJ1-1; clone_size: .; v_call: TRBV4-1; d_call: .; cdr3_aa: CASSQELYSEAFF; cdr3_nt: TGCGCCAGCAGCCAAGAGCTCTACTCTGAAGCTTTCTTT
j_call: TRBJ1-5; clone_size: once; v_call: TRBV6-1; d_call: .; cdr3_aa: CASSEALSFGLPQHF; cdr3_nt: TGTGCCAGCAGTGAAGCGCTGAGTTTTGGACTGCCCCAGCATTTT
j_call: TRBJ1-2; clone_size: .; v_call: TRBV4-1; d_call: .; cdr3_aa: CASSQVRGSGYGYTF; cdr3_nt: TGCGCCAGCAGCCAAGTAAGGGGATCGGGCTATGGCTACACCTTC
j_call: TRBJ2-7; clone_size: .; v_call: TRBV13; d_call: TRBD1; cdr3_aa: CASSLGLAGTGGIYEQYF; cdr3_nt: TGTGCCAGCAGCTTAGGCCTAGCGGGGACAGGGGGAATTTACGAGCAGTACTTC
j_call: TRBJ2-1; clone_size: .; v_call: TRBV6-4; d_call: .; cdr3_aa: CASSSQPSGNEQFF; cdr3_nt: TGTGCCAGCAGTTCCCAACCGAGCGGCAATGAGCAGTTCTTC
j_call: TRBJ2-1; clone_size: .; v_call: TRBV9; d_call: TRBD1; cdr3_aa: CASSVAGEADRGQFF; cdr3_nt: TGTGCCAGCAGCGTAGCAGGGGAGGCGGACAGGGGGCAGTTCTTC
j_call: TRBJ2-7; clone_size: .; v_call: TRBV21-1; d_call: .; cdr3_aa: CASSKVPPPAYEQYF; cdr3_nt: TGTGCCAGCAGCAAAGTCCCCCCCCCGGCCTACGAGCAGTACTTC
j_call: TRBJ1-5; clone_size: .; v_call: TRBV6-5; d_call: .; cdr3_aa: CASSYSGVGQPQHF; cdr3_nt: TGTGCCAGCAGTTACAGCGGGGTAGGACAGCCCCAGCATTTT
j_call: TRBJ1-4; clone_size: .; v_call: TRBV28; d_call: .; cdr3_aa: CASRKEGPGFLATNEKLFF; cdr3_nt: TGTGCCAGCAGGAAAGAGGGCCCAGGATTCTTAGCAACTAATGAAAAACTGTTTTTT
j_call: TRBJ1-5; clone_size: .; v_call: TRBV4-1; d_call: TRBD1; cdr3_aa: CASSQDPVGQALNQPQHF; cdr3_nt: TGCGCCAGCAGCCAAGATCCGGTCGGACAGGCCCTCAATCAGCCCCAGCATTTT
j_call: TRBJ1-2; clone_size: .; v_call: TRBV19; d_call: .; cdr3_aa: CASSPAGSGYGYTF; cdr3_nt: TGTGCCAGTAGTCCGGCGGGGTCCGGCTATGGCTACACCTTC
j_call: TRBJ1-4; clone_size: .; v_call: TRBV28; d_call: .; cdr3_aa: CASSLYSANEKLFF; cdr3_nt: TGTGCCAGCAGTTTGTACTCTGCTAATGAAAAACTGTTTTTT
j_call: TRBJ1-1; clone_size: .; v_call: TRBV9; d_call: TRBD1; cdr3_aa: CASSPTMGQGKATEAFF; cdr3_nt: TGTGCCAGCAGCCCGACGATGGGACAGGGTAAGGCCACTGAAGCTTTCTTT
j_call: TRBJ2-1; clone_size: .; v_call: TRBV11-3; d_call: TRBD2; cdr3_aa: CASSLIQREINEQFF; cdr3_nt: TGTGCCAGCAGCTTAATCCAGCGGGAGATCAATGAGCAGTTCTTC
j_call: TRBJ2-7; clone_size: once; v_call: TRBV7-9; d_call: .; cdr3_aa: CASIPWERDYEQYF; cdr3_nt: TGTGCCAGCATACCCTGGGAGCGAGACTACGAGCAGTACTTC
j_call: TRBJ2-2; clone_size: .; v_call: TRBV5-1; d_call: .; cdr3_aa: CASSLGTGRTNTGELFF; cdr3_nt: TGCGCCAGCAGCTTGGGTACAGGCCGGACGAACACCGGGGAGCTGTTTTTT
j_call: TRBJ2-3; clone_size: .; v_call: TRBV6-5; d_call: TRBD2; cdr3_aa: CASTGGRGTDTQYF; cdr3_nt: TGTGCCAGCACAGGCGGGAGGGGGACAGATACGCAGTATTTT
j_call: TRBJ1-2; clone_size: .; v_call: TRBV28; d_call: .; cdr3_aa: CASSFMSGLSGYTF; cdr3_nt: TGTGCCAGCAGTTTCATGTCAGGCCTCTCTGGCTACACCTTC